The 14 T cell receptor beta chains listed next were all sequenced from one sample in a study of shared clonotypes between healthy human individuals. Selected positively for CCR7 and CD45RO-negative, naive CD8 cells excluded terminally differentiated effector memory CD45RA+ cells. Measured with immunoSEQ multiplex PCR; TCRdb has only the in-frame clones, and not every one. The repertoire holds about 700,000 clones, about 91% seen once, with 24% in the top ten. Input material: naive CD8+ T cells sorted from blood. Receptor source: a man younger than 45 in good health.

The chain recombines TRBV7-8 with TRBJ2-3; D unresolved. The CDR3 sequence is 14 residues long. With 5 bases removed from V and 4 bases from J, the gap between germline ends came to 13 bases. Germline V gene data show CDR1 as SGHVS and CDR2 as FQNEAQ. CDR3 sequence reads: CASSPPGISDTQYF. The CDR3 nucleotides read TGTGCCAGCAGCCCCCCCGGAATCTCAGATACGCAGTATTTT.

V and J are TRBV5-1 and TRBJ2-5; 8 bases line up with TRBD1. This CDR3 region has 16 residues. Germline values: CDR1 SGHRS, CDR2 YFSETQ. The ends lost 4 bases at V and 2 bases at J; junction bases unmatched: 10. Here the CDR3 DNA reads TGCGCCAGCAGCACCCCGGACAGGGACTCACAAGAGACCCAGTACTTC. As protein: CASSTPDRDSQETQYF.

CDR3 residues: CASSHPGPRTGNTIYF. The CDR3 DNA follows: TGTGCCAGCTCACATCCGGGACCGCGGACTGGAAACACCATATATTTT. The chain recombines TRBV18 with TRBJ1-3, with D tentatively TRBD1 (5 bases). V dropped 4 bases and J dropped 2 bases, with 15 bases sitting between them. There are 16 residues in the CDR3. The germline CDR1 and CDR2 sequences are KGHSH and LQKENI.

The chain has TRBV28 and TRBJ2-3; no reliable D call. The V gene's germline CDR1 is MDHEN and CDR2 SYDVKM. Trimming took 4 bases from V and 0 from J, leaving 14 bases between them. The CDR3 has 16 amino acids. CDR3 DNA sequence: TGTGCCAGCAGTTCCCAGCACGGGTGGAGCACAGATACGCAGTATTTT. Translating gives CASSSQHGWSTDTQYF.

The chain uses TRBV6-5 and TRBJ1-4, with D tentatively TRBD1 (6 bases). Germline lookup yields CDR1 MNHEY and CDR2 SVGAGI. The CDR3 runs 14 residues. Between the trimmed V and J ends, which lost 5 bases and 6 bases, there was a span of 13 bases. The CDR3 nucleotides read TGTGCCAGCAGTCTCACAGGGTATGATGAAAAACTGTTTTTT. Translating gives CASSLTGYDEKLFF.

CDR3 coding DNA: TGCGCCAGCAGCCAAGTTTCCGGGGTAGCCAAAAACATTCAGTACTTC. This translates into CASSQVSGVAKNIQYF. This chain links TRBV4-1 with TRBJ2-4, with D perhaps TRBD2 (5 bases). This CDR3 has 16 residues. From germline, CDR1 is MGHRA and CDR2 YSYEKL. V lost 1 base, J lost 0 bases, and 10 bases lay in between.

This chain links TRBV19 with TRBJ2-1, with 8 bases identical to TRBD2. Germline lookup yields CDR1 LNHDA and CDR2 SQIVND (reference sequence). V lost 6 bases to trimming and J lost 0 bases; unmatched junction nucleotides: 10. This CDR3 has 17 residues. The CDR3 loop reads CASSGASGPSSYNEQFF. The CDR3 DNA sequence: TGTGCCAGTAGCGGTGCTAGCGGGCCTAGCTCCTACAATGAGCAGTTCTTC.

The chain employs TRBV5-5 and TRBJ2-3; a weak D match, TRBD2 (5 bases). The CDR3 loop spans 15 amino acids. V was pared by 4 bases and J by 1 base, with 13 bases between. Germline V gives CDR1 SGHKS, CDR2 YYEKEE (reference sequence). CDR3 protein: CASSKVAHRTDTQYF. In nucleotides, the CDR3 is TGTGCCAGCAGCAAGGTAGCGCACCGCACAGATACGCAGTATTTT.

This chain links TRBV2 with TRBJ2-1; D call uncertain. CDR1 and CDR2 from the germline V gene are SNHLY and FYNNEI. The CDR3 loop spans 13 amino acids. V was pared by 7 bases and J by 2 bases, with 9 bases between. CDR3 loop: CASTAATYNEQFF. The CDR3 region has the DNA TGTGCCAGCACGGCGGCCACCTACAATGAGCAGTTCTTC.

This sequence joins TRBV6-1 and TRBJ2-7; 8 positions agree with TRBD1. This CDR3 region has 14 residues. In germline, CDR1 is MNHNS, CDR2 SASEGT. Unmatched junction bases numbered 4, after V lost 5 bases and J lost 1 base. CDR3 loop: CASSLQGASYEQYF. CDR3 DNA sequence: TGTGCCAGCAGTCTTCAGGGGGCTTCCTACGAGCAGTACTTC.

The chain joins TRBV5-4 to TRBJ2-1, with a possible D match to TRBD2 (5 bases). From germline, CDR1 is SGHNT and CDR2 YYREEE (reference sequence). Trimming took off 2 bases at V and 0 bases at J, with 9 bases between the two ends. This CDR3 is 15 amino acids long. The CDR3: CASSFLGSSYNEQFF. In DNA, the CDR3 is TGTGCCAGCAGCTTTTTAGGGAGCTCCTACAATGAGCAGTTCTTC.

Note on this clone: The identical CDR3 is also encoded by other nucleotide sequences in the sample. The chain uses TRBV19 and TRBJ1-5; maybe TRBD1 (6 bases). This CDR3 has 13 amino acids. Trimming shortened V by 5 bases and J by 2 bases, and 7 bases separated the two germline ends. The germline gives CDR1 LNHDA, CDR2 SQIVND (reference sequence). CDR3 DNA: TGTGCCAGTAGTTGGACAGGCAATCAGCCCCAGCATTTT. Translated: CASSWTGNQPQHF.

This clone was observed once. The chain links TRBV28 to TRBJ1-2; 7 bases align to TRBD1. V shed 8 bases and J 0 bases; nucleotides not matched to a gene: 6. This CDR3 has 14 amino acids. Looked up from germline, CDR1 is MDHEN and CDR2 is SYDVKM. The DNA of the CDR3 is TGTGCCAGCCTGACAGGGAGAGCTAACTATGGCTACACCTTC. It specifies CASLTGRANYGYTF.

The chain couples TRBV13 to TRBJ2-2; TRBD2 matches 14 bases. Germline V CDR1 and CDR2: PRHDT, FYEKMQ (reference sequence). CDR3 length: 22 amino acids. The V and J ends lost 0 bases and 5 bases, in that order; junction bases with no gene match: 17. The CDR3 loop is CASSLGPTGLAGVNGETGELFF. CDR3 sequence (DNA): TGTGCCAGCAGCTTAGGACCTACGGGACTAGCGGGAGTAAATGGGGAAACCGGGGAGCTGTTTTTT.